This TCR beta chain derives from a study of T-cell reconstitution after alpha-beta-depleted transplantation in children. Study findings and constraints: At one year after transplant, newly produced T cells mostly accounted for T-cell counts and diversity. Alpha-beta T cells about two months after transplant reportedly derived from several hundred expanded graft clones.

Germline CDR1 MNHNS, CDR2 SASEGT. V shed 6 bases, J shed 5 bases, and the junction held 7 bases outside the gene matches. The CDR3 consists of 14 residues. This clonotype has at least ten counts. What it binds is unknown. Researchers prepared the TCRbeta library using unique molecular identifiers, the study reports. Via MiXCR, TCRdb re-called the PCR reads, giving one row per CDR3 protein. This table has approximately 650,000 distinct CDR3 sequences, about 12% appearing once. The clonotype comes from a girl aged 2 to 10 with congenital amegakaryocytic thrombocytopenia, due to receive a stem cell transplant. This material consisted of PBMCs, taken before TCRalphabeta/CD19-depleted stem cell transplant. The genes are TRBV6-1 and TRBJ2-7; 10 nucleotides match TRBD1. The CDR3: CASSTWTGGHEQYF. For the CDR3, the DNA is TGTGCCAGCAGCACCTGGACAGGGGGACACGAGCAGTACTTC.